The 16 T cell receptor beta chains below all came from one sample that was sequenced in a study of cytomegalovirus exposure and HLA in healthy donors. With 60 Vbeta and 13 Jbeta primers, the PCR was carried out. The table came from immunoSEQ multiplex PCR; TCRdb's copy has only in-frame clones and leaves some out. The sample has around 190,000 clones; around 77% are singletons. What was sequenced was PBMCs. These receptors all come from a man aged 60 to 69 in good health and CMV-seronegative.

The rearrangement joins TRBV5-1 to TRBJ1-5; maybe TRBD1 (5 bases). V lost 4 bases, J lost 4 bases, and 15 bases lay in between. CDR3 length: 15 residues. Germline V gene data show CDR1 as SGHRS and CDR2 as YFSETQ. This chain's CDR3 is CASSLVGTGNQPQHF. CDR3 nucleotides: TGCGCCAGCAGCCTGGTGGGTACAGGAAATCAGCCCCAGCATTTT. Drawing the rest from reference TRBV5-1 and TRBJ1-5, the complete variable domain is KAGVTQTPRYLIKTRGQQVTLSCSPISGHRSVSWYQQTPGQGLQFLFEYFSETQRNKGNFPGRFSGRQFSNSRSEMNVSTLELGDSALYLCASSLVGTGNQPQHFGDGTRLSIL.

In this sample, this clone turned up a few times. Written as DNA, the CDR3 is TGTGCCAGCAGTTGGAGAGGTGATGAGCAGTTCTTC. It translates to CASSWRGDEQFF. The chain has TRBV6-6 and TRBJ2-1, with unresolved D. Deletions cut 4 bases from V and 8 bases from J, with 9 bases between. The CDR3 is 12 amino acids. The germline V gene has CDR1 MNHNY and CDR2 SVGAGI (reference sequence).

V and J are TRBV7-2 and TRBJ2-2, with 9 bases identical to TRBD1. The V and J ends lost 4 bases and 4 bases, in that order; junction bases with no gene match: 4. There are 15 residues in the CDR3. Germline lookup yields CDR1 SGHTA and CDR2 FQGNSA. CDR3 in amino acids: CASSYRGRVTGELFF. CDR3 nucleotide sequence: TGTGCCAGCAGCTACAGGGGGCGGGTCACCGGGGAGCTGTTTTTT.

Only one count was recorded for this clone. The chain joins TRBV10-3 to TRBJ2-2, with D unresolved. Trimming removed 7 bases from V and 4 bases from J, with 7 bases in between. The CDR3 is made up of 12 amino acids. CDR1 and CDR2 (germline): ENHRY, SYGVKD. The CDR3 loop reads CAITPGTGELFF. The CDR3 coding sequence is TGTGCCATCACCCCCGGCACCGGGGAGCTGTTTTTT.

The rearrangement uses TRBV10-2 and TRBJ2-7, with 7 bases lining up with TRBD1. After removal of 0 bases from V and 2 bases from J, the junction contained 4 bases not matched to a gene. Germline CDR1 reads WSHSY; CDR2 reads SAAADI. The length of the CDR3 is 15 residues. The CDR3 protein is CASSESPGQTYEQYF. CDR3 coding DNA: TGCGCCAGCAGTGAGTCGCCGGGACAGACCTACGAGCAGTACTTC.

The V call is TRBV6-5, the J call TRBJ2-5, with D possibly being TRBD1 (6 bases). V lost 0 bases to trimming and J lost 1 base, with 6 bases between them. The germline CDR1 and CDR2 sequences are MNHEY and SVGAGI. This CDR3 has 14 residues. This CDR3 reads CASSYSTGQETQYF. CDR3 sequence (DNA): TGTGCCAGCAGTTACTCGACAGGCCAAGAGACCCAGTACTTC.

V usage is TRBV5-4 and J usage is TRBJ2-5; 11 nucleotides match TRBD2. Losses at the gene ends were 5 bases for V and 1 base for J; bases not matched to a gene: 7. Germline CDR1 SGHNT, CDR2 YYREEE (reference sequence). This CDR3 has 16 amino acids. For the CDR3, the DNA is TGTGCCAGCAGTTCCGGAGGACTAGCGGGCCAAGAGACCCAGTACTTC. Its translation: CASSSGGLAGQETQYF.

In nucleotides, the CDR3 is TGTGCCAGCAGCCCACTAGCGGTGAGCACAGATACGCAGTATTTT. As protein: CASSPLAVSTDTQYF. The V call is TRBV7-7, the J call TRBJ2-3, with TRBD2 matching 8 bases. This CDR3 has 15 residues. With V trimmed by 5 bases and J by 0 bases, 4 bases remained unmatched. The germline V gene encodes CDR1 SSHAT and CDR2 FNYEAQ (reference sequence).

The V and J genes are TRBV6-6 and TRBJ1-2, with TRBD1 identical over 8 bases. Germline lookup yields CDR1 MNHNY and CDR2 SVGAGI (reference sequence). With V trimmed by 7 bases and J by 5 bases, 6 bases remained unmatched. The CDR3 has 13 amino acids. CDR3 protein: CASILQGEYGYTF. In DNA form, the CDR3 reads TGTGCCAGCATACTACAGGGGGAATATGGCTACACCTTC.

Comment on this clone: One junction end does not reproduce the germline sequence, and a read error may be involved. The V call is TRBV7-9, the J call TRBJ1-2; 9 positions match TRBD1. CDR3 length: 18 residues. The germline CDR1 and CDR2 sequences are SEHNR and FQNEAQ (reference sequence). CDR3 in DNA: TGTGCCAGCAGCCAATATAGGGACAGGGATTGGAGTAACTATGGCTACCCCTTC. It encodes CASSQYRDRDWSNYGYPF. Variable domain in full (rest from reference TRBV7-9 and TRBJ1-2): DTGVSQNPRHKITKRGQNVTFRCDPISEHNRLYWYRQTLGQGPEFLTYFQNEAQLEKSRLLSDRFSAERPKGSFSTLEIQRTEQGDSAMYLCASSQYRDRDWSNYGYPFGSGTRLTVV.

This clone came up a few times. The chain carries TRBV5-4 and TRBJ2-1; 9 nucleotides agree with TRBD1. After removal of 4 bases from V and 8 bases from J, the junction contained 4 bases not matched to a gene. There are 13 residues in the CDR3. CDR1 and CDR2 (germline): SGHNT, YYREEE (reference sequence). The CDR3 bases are TGTGCCAGCAGCCCGGACAGGGGCGATGAGCAGTTCTTC. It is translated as CASSPDRGDEQFF.

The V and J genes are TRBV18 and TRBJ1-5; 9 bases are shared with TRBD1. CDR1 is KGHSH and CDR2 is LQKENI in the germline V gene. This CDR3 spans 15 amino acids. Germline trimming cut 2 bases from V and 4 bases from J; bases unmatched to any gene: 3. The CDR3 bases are TGTGCCAGCTCACCAACTGGGACAGGGAATCAGCCCCAGCATTTT. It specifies CASSPTGTGNQPQHF. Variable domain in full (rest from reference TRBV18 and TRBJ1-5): NAGVMQNPRHLVRRRGQEARLRCSPMKGHSHVYWYRQLPEEGLKFMVYLQKENIIDESGMPKERFSAEFPKEGPSILRIQQVVRGDSAAYFCASSPTGTGNQPQHFGDGTRLSIL.

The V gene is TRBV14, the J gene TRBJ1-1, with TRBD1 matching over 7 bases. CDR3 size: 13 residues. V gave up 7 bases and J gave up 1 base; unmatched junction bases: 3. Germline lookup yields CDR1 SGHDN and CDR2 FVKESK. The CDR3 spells CASNRDRNTEAFF. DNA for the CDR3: TGTGCCAGCAACCGGGACAGGAACACTGAAGCTTTCTTT. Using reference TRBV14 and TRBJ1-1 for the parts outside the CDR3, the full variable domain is EAGVTQFPSHSVIEKGQTVTLRCDPISGHDNLYWYRRVMGKEIKFLLHFVKESKQDESGMPNNRFLAERTGGTYSTLKVQPAELEDSGVYFCASNRDRNTEAFFGQGTRLTVV.

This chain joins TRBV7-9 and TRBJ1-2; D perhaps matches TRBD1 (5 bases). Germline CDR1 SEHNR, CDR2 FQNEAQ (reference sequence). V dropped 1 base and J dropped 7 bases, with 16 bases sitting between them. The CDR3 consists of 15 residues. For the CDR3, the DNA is TGTGCCAGCAGCTTAGTAGCACCCGGCCAGGGTGGCTACACCTTC. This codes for CASSLVAPGQGGYTF.

As DNA, the CDR3 is TGTGCCAGTAGAACCCAGACAGGGAAAAGCCCCGGCCATGGCTACACCTTC. This codes for CASRTQTGKSPGHGYTF. The gene calls are TRBV19 and TRBJ1-2, with 7 bases identical to TRBD1. CDR3 length: 17 residues. From germline, CDR1 is LNHDA and CDR2 SQIVND (reference sequence). J gave up 6 bases and V 6 bases, and 19 bases lay outside the gene matches.

In nucleotides, the CDR3 is TGTGCCAGCAGCGACTGGGACAGGGGCCCCCACGAGCAGTACTTC. Translating it yields CASSDWDRGPHEQYF. This sequence joins TRBV5-4 and TRBJ2-7, with 10 nucleotides matching TRBD1. The germline V gene has CDR1 SGHNT and CDR2 YYREEE (reference sequence). CDR3 length equals 15 residues. The junction had 9 bases not matched to a gene; V was cut back by 4 bases and J by 5 bases.